This T cell receptor (beta chain) was profiled in a study of beta chain features in type 1 diabetes. In its sample, this clone was seen a few times. The study reverse transcribed the entire isolated RNA, so it sequenced expressed TCRB transcripts. Deep immunoSEQ sequencing covered naive, central memory and regulatory T cell samples. Produced via immunoSEQ multiplex PCR; TCRdb's table is partial and in-frame only. The data show 200,000 to 300,000 clones, about 14% seen once. Isolation of CD4+ naive, central memory, regulatory and stem cell-like memory cells was achieved by sorting via CD45RO/CCR7/CD25/CD127/CD95/CD27. This CDR3 is 13 amino acids long. Germline loops: CDR1 MGHDK, CDR2 SYGVNS. Trimming took off 2 bases at V and 8 bases at J, with 13 bases between the two ends.

The receptor comes from a woman aged 40 to 49 in good health. The material sequenced was naive CD4+ T cells from blood. This chain links TRBV25-1 with TRBJ2-7; the D gene is possibly TRBD2 (6 bases). In nucleotides, the CDR3 is TGTGCCAGCAGTGAAGGACCCCGGGGGAAGCAGTACTTC. Translating gives CASSEGPRGKQYF.